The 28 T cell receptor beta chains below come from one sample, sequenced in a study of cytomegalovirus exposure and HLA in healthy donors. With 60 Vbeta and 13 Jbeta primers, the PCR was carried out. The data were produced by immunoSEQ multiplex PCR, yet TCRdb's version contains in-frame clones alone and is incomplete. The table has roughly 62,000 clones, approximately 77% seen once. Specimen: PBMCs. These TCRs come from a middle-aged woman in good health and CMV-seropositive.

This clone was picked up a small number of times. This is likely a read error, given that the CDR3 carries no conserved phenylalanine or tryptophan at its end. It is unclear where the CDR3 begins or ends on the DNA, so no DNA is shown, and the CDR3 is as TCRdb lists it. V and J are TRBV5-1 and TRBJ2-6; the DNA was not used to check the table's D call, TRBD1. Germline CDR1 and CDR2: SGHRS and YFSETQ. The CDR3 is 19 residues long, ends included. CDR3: CASSPQTGVLYSGANVLTL.

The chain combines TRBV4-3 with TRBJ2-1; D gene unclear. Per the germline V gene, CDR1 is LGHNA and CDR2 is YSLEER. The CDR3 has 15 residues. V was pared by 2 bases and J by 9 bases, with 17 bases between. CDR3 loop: CASSQRNVGRSEQFF. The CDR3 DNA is TGCGCCAGCAGCCAAAGAAATGTCGGTCGAAGTGAGCAGTTCTTC.

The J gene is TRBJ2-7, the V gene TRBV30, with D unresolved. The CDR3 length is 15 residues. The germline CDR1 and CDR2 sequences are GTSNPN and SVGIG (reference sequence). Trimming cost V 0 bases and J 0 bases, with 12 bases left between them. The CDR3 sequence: CAWSVRHLSSYEQYF. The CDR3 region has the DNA TGTGCCTGGAGTGTTAGACACCTGAGCTCCTACGAGCAGTACTTC.

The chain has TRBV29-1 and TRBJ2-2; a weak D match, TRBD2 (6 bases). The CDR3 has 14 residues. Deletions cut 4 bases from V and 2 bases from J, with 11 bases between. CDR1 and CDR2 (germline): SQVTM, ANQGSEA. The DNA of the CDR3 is TGCAGCGTTGCGGGGGTGGGTAACACCGGGGAGCTGTTTTTT. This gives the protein CSVAGVGNTGELFF.

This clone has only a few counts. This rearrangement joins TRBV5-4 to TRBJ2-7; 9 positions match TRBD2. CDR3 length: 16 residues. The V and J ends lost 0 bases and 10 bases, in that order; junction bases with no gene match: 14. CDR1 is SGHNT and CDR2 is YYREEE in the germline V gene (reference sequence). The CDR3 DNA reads TGTGCCAGCAGCTTGGCCGGGAAGGTAGCGGGGGTAGATCAGTACTTC. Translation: CASSLAGKVAGVDQYF.

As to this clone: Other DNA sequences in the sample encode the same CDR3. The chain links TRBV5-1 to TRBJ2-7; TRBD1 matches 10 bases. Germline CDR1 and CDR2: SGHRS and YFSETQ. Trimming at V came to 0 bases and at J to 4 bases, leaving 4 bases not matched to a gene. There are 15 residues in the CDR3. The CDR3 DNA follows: TGCGCCAGCAGCTTGGAGGGACAGGGGACTTACGAGCAGTACTTC. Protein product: CASSLEGQGTYEQYF.

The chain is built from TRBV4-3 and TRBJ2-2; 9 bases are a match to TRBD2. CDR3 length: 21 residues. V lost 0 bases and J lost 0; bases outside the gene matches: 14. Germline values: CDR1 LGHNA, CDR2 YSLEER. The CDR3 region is CASSQDTHSGGFFANTGELFF. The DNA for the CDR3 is TGCGCCAGCAGCCAAGATACGCACAGCGGGGGGTTCTTCGCGAACACCGGGGAGCTGTTTTTT.

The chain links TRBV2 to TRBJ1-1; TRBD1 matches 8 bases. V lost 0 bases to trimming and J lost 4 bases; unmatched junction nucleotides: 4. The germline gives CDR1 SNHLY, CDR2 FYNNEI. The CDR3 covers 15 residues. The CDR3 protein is CASSEAQGAFTEAFF. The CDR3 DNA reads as TGTGCCAGCAGTGAAGCCCAGGGGGCTTTCACTGAAGCTTTCTTT. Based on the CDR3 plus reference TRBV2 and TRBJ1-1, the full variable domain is EPEVTQTPSHQVTQMGQEVILRCVPISNHLYFYWYRQILGQKVEFLVSFYNNEISEKSEIFDDQFSVERPDGSNFTLKIRSTKLEDSAMYFCASSEAQGAFTEAFFGQGTRLTVV.

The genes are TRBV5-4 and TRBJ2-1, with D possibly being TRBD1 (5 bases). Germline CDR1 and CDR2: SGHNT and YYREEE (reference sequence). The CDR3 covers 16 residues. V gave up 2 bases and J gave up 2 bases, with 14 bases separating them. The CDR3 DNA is TGTGCCAGCAGCTTTTCCCAACAGGCACCCTACAATGAGCAGTTCTTC. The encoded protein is CASSFSQQAPYNEQFF.

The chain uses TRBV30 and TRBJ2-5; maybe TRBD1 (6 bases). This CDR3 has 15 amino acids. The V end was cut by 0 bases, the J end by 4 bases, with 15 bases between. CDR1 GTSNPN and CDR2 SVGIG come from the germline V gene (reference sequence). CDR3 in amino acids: CAWSVRGDTPETQYF. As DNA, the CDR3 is TGTGCCTGGAGTGTACGTGGGGACACTCCAGAGACCCAGTACTTC.

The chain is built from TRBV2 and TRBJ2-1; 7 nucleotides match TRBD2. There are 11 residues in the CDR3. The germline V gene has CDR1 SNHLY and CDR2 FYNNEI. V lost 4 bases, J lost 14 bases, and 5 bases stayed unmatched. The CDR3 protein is CASSAGGWEFF. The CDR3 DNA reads TGTGCCAGCAGTGCGGGGGGATGGGAGTTCTTC.

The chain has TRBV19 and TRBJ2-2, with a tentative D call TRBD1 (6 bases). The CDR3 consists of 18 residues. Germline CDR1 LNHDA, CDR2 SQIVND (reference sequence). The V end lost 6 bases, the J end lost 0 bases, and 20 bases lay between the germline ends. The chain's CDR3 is CASSQYQPGAANTGELFF. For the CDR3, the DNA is TGTGCCAGTAGCCAATACCAACCAGGGGCCGCGAACACCGGGGAGCTGTTTTTT.

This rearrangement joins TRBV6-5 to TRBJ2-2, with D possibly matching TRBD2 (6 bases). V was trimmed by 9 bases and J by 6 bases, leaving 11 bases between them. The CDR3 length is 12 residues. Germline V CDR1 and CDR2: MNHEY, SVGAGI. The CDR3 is CASNGGAGELFF. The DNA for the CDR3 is TGTGCCAGTAATGGAGGGGCCGGGGAGCTGTTTTTT.

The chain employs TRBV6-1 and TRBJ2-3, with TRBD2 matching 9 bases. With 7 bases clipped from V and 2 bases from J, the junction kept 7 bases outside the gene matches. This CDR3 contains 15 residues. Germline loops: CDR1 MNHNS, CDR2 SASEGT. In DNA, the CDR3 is TGTGCCAGCATGTCAGCGGGGGGACTCACAGATACGCAGTATTTT. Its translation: CASMSAGGLTDTQYF.

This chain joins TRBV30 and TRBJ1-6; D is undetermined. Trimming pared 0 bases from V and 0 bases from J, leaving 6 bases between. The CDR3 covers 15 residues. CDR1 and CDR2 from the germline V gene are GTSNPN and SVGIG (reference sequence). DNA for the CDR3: TGTGCCTGGAGTGTGATGAGCTCCTATAATTCACCCCTCCACTTT. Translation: CAWSVMSSYNSPLHF. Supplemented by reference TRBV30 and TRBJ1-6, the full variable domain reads SQTIHQWPATLVQPVGSPLSLECTVEGTSNPNLYWYRQAAGRGLQLLFYSVGIGQISSEVPQNLSASRPQDRQFILSSKKLLLSDSGFYLCAWSVMSSYNSPLHFGNGTRLTVT.

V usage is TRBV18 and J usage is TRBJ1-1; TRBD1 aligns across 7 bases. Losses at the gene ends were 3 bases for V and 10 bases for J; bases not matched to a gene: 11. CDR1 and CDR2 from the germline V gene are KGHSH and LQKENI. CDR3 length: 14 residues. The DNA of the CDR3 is TGTGCCAGCTCACCGCGGACAGGACCTGAGGGAGCTTTCTTT. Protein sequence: CASSPRTGPEGAFF.

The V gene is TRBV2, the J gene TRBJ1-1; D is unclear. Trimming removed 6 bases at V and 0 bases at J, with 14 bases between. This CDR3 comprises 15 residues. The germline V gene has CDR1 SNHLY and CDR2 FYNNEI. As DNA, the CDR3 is TGTGCCAGCAGAAAAGAGGTCCAAGTGAACACTGAAGCTTTCTTT. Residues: CASRKEVQVNTEAFF.

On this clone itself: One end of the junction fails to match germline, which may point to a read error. This chain's CDR3 is CARSASGGAYNEQFF. The CDR3 DNA reads as TGCGCCAGAAGTGCTAGCGGGGGGGCCTACAATGAGCAGTTCTTC. The chain carries TRBV10-1 and TRBJ2-1; 12 bases align to TRBD2. The V gene's germline CDR1 is WNHNN and CDR2 SYGVQD (reference sequence). CDR3 length: 15 amino acids.

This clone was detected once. CDR3 coding DNA: TGTGCCAGCAGCCTGGACAGTATCCAGCCCCAGCATTTT. Protein: CASSLDSIQPQHF. The chain couples TRBV5-5 to TRBJ1-5; a weak D match, TRBD1 (6 bases). The germline V and J ends were trimmed by 4 bases and 7 bases, with 12 bases remaining between them. In germline, CDR1 is SGHKS, CDR2 YYEKEE (reference sequence). This CDR3 has 13 residues.

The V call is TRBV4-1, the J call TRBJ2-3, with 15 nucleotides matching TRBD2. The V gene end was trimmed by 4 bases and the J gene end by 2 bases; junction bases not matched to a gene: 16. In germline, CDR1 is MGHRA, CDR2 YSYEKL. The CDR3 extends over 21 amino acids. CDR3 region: CASSPMHASGTSGGNTDTQYF. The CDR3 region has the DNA TGCGCCAGCAGCCCCATGCATGCTTCCGGGACTAGCGGGGGGAACACAGATACGCAGTATTTT.

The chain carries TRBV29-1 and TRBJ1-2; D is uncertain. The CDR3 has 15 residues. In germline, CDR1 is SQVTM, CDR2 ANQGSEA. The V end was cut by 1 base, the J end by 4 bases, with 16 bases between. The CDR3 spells CSVEGTIRGTYGYTF. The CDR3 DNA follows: TGCAGCGTTGAAGGGACCATCCGGGGTACCTATGGCTACACCTTC.

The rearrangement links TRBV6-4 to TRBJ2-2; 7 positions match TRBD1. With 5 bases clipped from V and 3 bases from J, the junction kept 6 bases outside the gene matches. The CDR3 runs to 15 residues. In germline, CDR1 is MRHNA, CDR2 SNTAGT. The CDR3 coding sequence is TGTGCCAGCAGTAAGGGACAGTCAGACACCGGGGAGCTGTTTTTT. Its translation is CASSKGQSDTGELFF.

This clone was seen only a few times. DNA of the CDR3: TGTGCCAGTACCATCAACAGGGCCTCTACAGATACGCAGTATTTT. Its protein product is CASTINRASTDTQYF. V gene TRBV19 combines with J gene TRBJ2-3; D is possibly TRBD1 (6 bases). The CDR3 is 15 amino acids. The V and J ends lost 7 bases and 3 bases respectively, with 17 bases between them. Germline V gives CDR1 LNHDA, CDR2 SQIVND (reference sequence).

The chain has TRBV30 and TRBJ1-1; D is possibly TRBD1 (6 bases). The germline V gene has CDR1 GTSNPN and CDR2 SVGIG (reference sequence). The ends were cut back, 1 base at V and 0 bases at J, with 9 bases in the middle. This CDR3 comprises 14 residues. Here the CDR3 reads CAWSGGQLNTEAFF. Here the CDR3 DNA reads TGTGCCTGGAGTGGGGGGCAGCTGAACACTGAAGCTTTCTTT.

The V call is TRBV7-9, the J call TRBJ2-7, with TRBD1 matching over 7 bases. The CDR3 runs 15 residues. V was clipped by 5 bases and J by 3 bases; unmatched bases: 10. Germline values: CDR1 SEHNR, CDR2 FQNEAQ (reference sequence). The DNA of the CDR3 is TGTGCCAGCAGCCGAGCAGGGGGTGTCATCTACGAGCAGTACTTC. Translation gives CASSRAGGVIYEQYF.

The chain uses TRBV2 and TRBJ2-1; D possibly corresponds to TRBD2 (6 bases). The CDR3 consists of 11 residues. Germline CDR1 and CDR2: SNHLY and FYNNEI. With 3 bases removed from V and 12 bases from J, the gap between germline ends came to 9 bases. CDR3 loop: CASSEGLPQFF. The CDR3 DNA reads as TGTGCCAGCAGTGAGGGACTCCCGCAGTTCTTC.

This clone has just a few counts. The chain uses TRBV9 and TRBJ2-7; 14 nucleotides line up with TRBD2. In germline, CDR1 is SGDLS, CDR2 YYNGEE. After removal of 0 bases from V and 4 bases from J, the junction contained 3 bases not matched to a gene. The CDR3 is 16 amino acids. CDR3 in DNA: TGTGCCAGCAGCGTAGGGGGGACTAGCGGGGGATACGAGCAGTACTTC. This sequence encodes CASSVGGTSGGYEQYF. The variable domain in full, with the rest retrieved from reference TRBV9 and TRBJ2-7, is DSGVTQTPKHLITATGQRVTLRCSPRSGDLSVYWYQQSLDQGLQFLIQYYNGEERAKGNILERFSAQQFPDLHSELNLSSLELGDSALYFCASSVGGTSGGYEQYFGPGTRLTVT.

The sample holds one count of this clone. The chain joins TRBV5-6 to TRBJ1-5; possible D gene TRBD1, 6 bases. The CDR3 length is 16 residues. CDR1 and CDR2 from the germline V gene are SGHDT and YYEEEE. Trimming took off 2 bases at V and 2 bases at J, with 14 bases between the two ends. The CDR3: CASSFGRAGGNQPQHF. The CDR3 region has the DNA TGTGCCAGCAGCTTCGGGCGGGCAGGGGGCAATCAGCCCCAGCATTTT.